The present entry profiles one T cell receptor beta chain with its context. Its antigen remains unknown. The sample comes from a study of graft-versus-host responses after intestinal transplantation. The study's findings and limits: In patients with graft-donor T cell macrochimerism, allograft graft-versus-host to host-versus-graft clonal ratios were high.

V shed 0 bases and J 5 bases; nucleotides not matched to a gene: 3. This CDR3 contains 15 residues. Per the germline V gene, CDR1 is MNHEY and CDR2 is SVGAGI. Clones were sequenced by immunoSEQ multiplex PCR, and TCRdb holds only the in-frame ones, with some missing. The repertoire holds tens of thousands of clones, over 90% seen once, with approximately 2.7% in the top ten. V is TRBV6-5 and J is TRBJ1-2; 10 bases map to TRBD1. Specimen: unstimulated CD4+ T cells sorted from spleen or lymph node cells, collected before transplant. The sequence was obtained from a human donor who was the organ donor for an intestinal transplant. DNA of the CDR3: TGTGCCAGCAGTTACTCGACAGGGGGCGGGTATGGCTACACCTTC. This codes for CASSYSTGGGYGYTF.